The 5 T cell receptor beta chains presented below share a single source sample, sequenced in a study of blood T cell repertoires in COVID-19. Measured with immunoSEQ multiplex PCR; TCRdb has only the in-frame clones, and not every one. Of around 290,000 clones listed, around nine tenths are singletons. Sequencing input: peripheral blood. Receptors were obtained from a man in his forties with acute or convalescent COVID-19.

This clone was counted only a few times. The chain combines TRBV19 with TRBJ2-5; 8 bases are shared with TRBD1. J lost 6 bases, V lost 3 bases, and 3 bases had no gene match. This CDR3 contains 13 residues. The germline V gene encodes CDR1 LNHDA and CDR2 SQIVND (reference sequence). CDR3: CASSIQGAQTQYF. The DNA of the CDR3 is TGTGCCAGTAGTATCCAGGGGGCGCAGACCCAGTACTTC.

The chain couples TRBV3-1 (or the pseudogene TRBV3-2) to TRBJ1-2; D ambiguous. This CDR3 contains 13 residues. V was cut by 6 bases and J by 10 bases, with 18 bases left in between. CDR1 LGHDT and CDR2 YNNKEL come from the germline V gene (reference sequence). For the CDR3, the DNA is TGTGCCAGCAGAGCGGCATTATCTATCGACTACACCTTC. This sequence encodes CASRAALSIDYTF.

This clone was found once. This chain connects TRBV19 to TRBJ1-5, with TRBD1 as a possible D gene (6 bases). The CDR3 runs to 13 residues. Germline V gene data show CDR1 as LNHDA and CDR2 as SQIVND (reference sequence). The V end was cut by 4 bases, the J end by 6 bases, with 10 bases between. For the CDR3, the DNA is TGTGCCAGTAGTAAGGGGGGGCTTCAGCCCCAGCATTTT. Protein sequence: CASSKGGLQPQHF. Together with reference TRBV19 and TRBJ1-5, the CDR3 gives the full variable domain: DGGITQSPKYLFRKEGQNVTLSCEQNLNHDAMYWYRQDPGQGLRLIYYSQIVNDFQKGDIAEGYSVSREKKESFPLTVTSAQKNPTAFYLCASSKGGLQPQHFGDGTRLSIL.

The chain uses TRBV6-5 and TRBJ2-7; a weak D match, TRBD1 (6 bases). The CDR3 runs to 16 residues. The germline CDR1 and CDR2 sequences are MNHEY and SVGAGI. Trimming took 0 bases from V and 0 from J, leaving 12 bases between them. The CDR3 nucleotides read TGTGCCAGCAGTTACTCGAGTTGGGACAACTCCTACGAGCAGTACTTC. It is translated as CASSYSSWDNSYEQYF.

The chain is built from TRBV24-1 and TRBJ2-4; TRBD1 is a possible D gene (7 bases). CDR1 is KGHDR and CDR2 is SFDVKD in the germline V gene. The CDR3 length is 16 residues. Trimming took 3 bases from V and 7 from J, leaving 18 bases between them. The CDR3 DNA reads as TGTGCCACCAGTGATACGAACCAGGGGGGAACGAACATTCAGTACTTC. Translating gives CATSDTNQGGTNIQYF.